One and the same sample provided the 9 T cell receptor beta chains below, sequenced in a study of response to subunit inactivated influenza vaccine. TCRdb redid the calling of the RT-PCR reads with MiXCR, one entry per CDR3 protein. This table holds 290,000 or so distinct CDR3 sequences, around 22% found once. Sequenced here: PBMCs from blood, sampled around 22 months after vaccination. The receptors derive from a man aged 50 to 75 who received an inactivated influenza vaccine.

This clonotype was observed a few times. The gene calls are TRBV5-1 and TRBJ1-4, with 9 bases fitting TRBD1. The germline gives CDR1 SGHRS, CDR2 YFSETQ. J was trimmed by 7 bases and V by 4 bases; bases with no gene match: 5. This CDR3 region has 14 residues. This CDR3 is CASSQGQGSEKLFF. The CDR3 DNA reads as TGCGCCAGCAGCCAGGGACAGGGAAGTGAAAAACTGTTTTTT.

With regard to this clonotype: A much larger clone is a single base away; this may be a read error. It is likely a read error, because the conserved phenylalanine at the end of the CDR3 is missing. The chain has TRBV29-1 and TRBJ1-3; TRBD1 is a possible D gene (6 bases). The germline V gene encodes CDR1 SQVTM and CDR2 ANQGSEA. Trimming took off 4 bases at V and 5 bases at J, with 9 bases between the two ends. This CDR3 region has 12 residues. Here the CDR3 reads CSVAQGRNTIYI. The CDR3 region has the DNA TGCAGCGTTGCGCAGGGGAGAAACACCATATATATT.

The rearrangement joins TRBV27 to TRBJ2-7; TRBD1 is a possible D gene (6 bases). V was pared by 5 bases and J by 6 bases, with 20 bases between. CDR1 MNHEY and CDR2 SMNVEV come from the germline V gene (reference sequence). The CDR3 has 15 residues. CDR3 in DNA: TGTGCCAGCAGTCTAGACCCAACAGGGATAGGCGAGCAGTACTTC. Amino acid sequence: CASSLDPTGIGEQYF.

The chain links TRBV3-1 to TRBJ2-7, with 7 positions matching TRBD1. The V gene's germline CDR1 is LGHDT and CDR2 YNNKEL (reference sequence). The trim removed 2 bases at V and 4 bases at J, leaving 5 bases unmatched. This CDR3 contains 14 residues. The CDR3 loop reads CASSQRTGFYEQYF. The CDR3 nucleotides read TGTGCCAGCAGCCAAAGGACAGGTTTTTACGAGCAGTACTTC.

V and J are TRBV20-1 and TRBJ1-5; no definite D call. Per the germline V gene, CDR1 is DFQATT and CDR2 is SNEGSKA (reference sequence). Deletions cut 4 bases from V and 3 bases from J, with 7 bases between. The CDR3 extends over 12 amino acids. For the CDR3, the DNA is TGCAGTGCTACAGGACTCAATCAGCCCCAGCATTTT. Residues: CSATGLNQPQHF.

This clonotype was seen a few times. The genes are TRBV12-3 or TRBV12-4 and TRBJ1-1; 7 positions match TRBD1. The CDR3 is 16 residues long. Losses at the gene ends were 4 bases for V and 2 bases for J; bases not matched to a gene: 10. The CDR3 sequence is CASSSFGTELNTEAFF. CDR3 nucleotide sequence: TGTGCCAGCAGTTCCTTCGGGACAGAACTAAACACTGAAGCTTTCTTT.

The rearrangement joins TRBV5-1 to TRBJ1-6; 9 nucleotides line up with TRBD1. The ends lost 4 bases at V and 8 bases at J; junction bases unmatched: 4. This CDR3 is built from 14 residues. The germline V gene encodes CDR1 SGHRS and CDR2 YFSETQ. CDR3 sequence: CASSEGQGDSPLHF. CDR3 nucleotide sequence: TGCGCCAGCAGCGAGGGACAGGGTGATTCACCCCTCCACTTT.

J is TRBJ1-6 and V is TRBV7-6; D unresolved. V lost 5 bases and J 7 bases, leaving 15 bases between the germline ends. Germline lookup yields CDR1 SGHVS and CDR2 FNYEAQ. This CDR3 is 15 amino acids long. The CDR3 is CASSAEFRLNSPLHF. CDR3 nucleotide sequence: TGTGCCAGCAGCGCTGAGTTCCGATTGAATTCACCCCTCCACTTT.

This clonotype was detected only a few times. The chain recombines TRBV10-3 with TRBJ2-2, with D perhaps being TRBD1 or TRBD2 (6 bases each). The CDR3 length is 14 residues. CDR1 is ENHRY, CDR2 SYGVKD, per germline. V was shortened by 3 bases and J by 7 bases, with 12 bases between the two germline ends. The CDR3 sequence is CAISDGGAVGELFF. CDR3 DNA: TGTGCCATCAGTGACGGGGGCGCCGTCGGGGAGCTGTTTTTT.